The 15 T cell receptor beta chains given below trace back to one sample, sequenced in a study of blood T cell repertoires in COVID-19. Assay: immunoSEQ multiplex PCR; the TCRdb copy retains only in-frame clones and omits some. The profile shows 100,000 or so clones, approximately 90% of them singletons. Sequenced sample: peripheral blood. These receptors originate from a woman in her forties or fifties with COVID-19, enrolled during active disease.

The rearrangement joins TRBV3-1 (or the pseudogene TRBV3-2) to TRBJ2-1, with D maybe TRBD2 (6 bases). Germline CDR1 reads LGHDT; CDR2 reads YNNKEL (reference sequence). The CDR3 sequence is 18 residues long. The V end lost 0 bases, the J end lost 0 bases, and 15 bases lay between the germline ends. In nucleotides, the CDR3 is TGTGCCAGCAGCCAAGATAAACTAGCATCAAGCTCCTACAATGAGCAGTTCTTC. Its protein is CASSQDKLASSSYNEQFF.

The chain combines TRBV12-5 with TRBJ1-5; no clear D. Trimming removed 5 bases at V and 3 bases at J, with 11 bases between. Germline V gene lookup returns CDR1 LGHNT and CDR2 FRNRAP. The CDR3 runs to 14 residues. The CDR3 loop is CASGPLGDNQPQHF. CDR3 in DNA: TGTGCTAGTGGTCCGCTCGGGGACAATCAGCCCCAGCATTTT.

In this sample, this clone turned up once. The genes are TRBV5-5 and TRBJ2-7; TRBD2 matches at 10 bases. From germline, CDR1 is SGHKS and CDR2 YYEKEE (reference sequence). This CDR3 has 16 residues. The V gene end was trimmed by 4 bases and the J gene end by 2 bases; junction bases not matched to a gene: 9. CDR3 in amino acids: CASSARTGTSAYEQYF. Here the CDR3 DNA reads TGTGCCAGCAGCGCACGTACCGGGACTAGCGCCTACGAGCAGTACTTC. Using reference TRBV5-5 and TRBJ2-7 for the parts outside the CDR3, the full variable domain is DAGVTQSPTHLIKTRGQQVTLRCSPISGHKSVSWYQQVLGQGPQFIFQYYEKEERGRGNFPDRFSARQFPNYSSELNVNALLLGDSALYLCASSARTGTSAYEQYFGPGTRLTVT.

This clone was counted a few times. This chain links TRBV5-1 with TRBJ2-5, with D tentatively TRBD1 (6 bases). The CDR3 sequence is 14 residues long. V lost 1 base to trimming and J lost 1 base, with 8 bases between them. From germline, CDR1 is SGHRS and CDR2 YFSETQ. The CDR3 region has the DNA TGCGCCAGCAGCTTGACAGGGTCCCAAGAGACCCAGTACTTC. This sequence encodes CASSLTGSQETQYF.

The V and J genes are TRBV6-2 or TRBV6-3 and TRBJ2-2; a weak D match, TRBD2 (6 bases). Germline V gene sequence: CDR1 MNHEY, CDR2 SVGEGT. The CDR3 contains 16 residues. Trimming pared 0 bases from V and 2 bases from J, leaving 10 bases between. The CDR3 loop is CASSYSPRGNTGELFF. The CDR3 coding sequence is TGTGCCAGCAGTTACTCACCGCGGGGCAACACCGGGGAGCTGTTTTTT.

This sequence joins TRBV6-1 and TRBJ2-3; unclear D gene. This CDR3 has 13 amino acids. Germline V gene data show CDR1 as MNHNS and CDR2 as SASEGT. The V gene lost 1 base and the J gene lost 6 bases, with 8 bases spanning the gap. CDR3 sequence: CASSEDPRDTQYF. CDR3 sequence (DNA): TGTGCCAGCAGTGAAGATCCCCGGGATACGCAGTATTTT.

The CDR3 reads CATRQTTSYEQYF. The CDR3 bases are TGTGCCACCAGACAGACGACATCCTACGAGCAGTACTTC. The gene calls are TRBV14 and TRBJ2-7; D is perhaps TRBD1 (5 bases). This CDR3 has 13 residues. Trimming shortened V by 10 bases and J by 1 base, and 14 bases separated the two germline ends. CDR1 is SGHDN and CDR2 is FVKESK in the germline V gene.

This clone appeared a few times. J is TRBJ1-5 and V is TRBV19, with 12 bases fitting TRBD1. Looked up from germline, CDR1 is LNHDA and CDR2 is SQIVND (reference sequence). Germline trimming cut 6 bases from V and 6 bases from J; bases unmatched to any gene: 3. This CDR3 comprises 14 residues. In nucleotides, the CDR3 is TGTGCCAGTAGGGGGACAGGGGGCAGTCAGCCCCAGCATTTT. This translates into CASRGTGGSQPQHF.

The J gene is TRBJ1-1, the V gene TRBV2; D might be TRBD1 (6 bases). The germline V gene encodes CDR1 SNHLY and CDR2 FYNNEI. V lost 2 bases to trimming and J lost 0 bases, with 7 bases between them. The CDR3 runs to 14 residues. The CDR3 here is CASSEQGLNTEAFF. The CDR3 DNA reads as TGTGCCAGCAGTGAACAGGGGTTGAACACTGAAGCTTTCTTT.

The rearrangement joins TRBV3-1 (or the pseudogene TRBV3-2) to TRBJ2-5, with 7 positions matching TRBD2. CDR1 LGHDT and CDR2 YNNKEL come from the germline V gene (reference sequence). The CDR3 runs 17 residues. The V and J ends lost 1 base and 2 bases, in that order; junction bases with no gene match: 10. The CDR3 sequence is CASSQVGAGIQQETQYF. CDR3 nucleotide sequence: TGTGCCAGCAGCCAAGTGGGAGCGGGGATACAACAAGAGACCCAGTACTTC.

The chain is built from TRBV24-1 and TRBJ2-7; maybe TRBD1 (6 bases). The V end lost 5 bases, the J end lost 4 bases, and 14 bases lay between the germline ends. The CDR3 sequence is 14 residues long. Germline loops: CDR1 KGHDR, CDR2 SFDVKD. The CDR3 bases are TGTGCCACCAGTGTTTTCACCCAGGGGTACGAGCAGTACTTC. It codes for CATSVFTQGYEQYF.

The chain couples TRBV12-3 or TRBV12-4 to TRBJ2-2; possible D gene TRBD1, 5 bases. The ends were cut back, 5 bases at V and 6 bases at J, with 10 bases in the middle. CDR3 length: 13 amino acids. The CDR3 nucleotides are TGTGCCAGCAGTGCCTCAGGGTCCGGGGAGCTGTTTTTT. Translating it yields CASSASGSGELFF.

The rearrangement uses TRBV15 and TRBJ2-7; maybe TRBD1 (5 bases). CDR1 is LNHNV, CDR2 YYDKDF, per germline (reference sequence). This CDR3 region has 14 residues. Trimming took off 9 bases at V and 1 base at J, with 16 bases between the two ends. The CDR3 loop reads CATGVGSLSYEQYF. The DNA of the CDR3 is TGTGCCACAGGGGTCGGGTCACTTTCCTACGAGCAGTACTTC.

The gene calls are TRBV2 and TRBJ2-1, with D perhaps matching TRBD2 (6 bases). There are 13 residues in the CDR3. Trimming removed 8 bases at V and 7 bases at J, with 15 bases between. CDR1 is SNHLY, CDR2 FYNNEI, per germline. The CDR3 loop is CASVGQGGNEQFF. The CDR3 DNA reads as TGTGCCAGCGTCGGTCAGGGAGGTAATGAGCAGTTCTTC.

This chain connects TRBV15 to TRBJ2-7; 7 bases fit TRBD1. J gave up 3 bases and V 4 bases, and 9 bases lay outside the gene matches. CDR3 length: 15 amino acids. Germline V gene data show CDR1 as LNHNV and CDR2 as YYDKDF (reference sequence). The CDR3 DNA reads TGTGCCACCAGCACCCTCCCGGGACAGAGCTACGAGCAGTACTTC. It specifies CATSTLPGQSYEQYF. Complete variable domain (other parts from reference TRBV15 and TRBJ2-7): DAMVIQNPRYQVTQFGKPVTLSCSQTLNHNVMYWYQQKSSQAPKLLFHYYDKDFNNEADTPDNFQSRRPNTSFCFLDIRSPGLGDTAMYLCATSTLPGQSYEQYFGPGTRLTVT.